Following are 15 T cell receptor beta chains from one sample sequenced in a study of early T cells in non-severe SARS-CoV-2 infection. TCRdb used MiXCR to reprocess the 5' RACE reads, holding one entry per CDR3 protein. This sample has over 60,000 distinct CDR3 sequences, with approximately 11% found just once. The sequences come from whole blood, collected at baseline. Receptors originate from an adult who was a healthcare worker with PCR-confirmed SARS-CoV-2 infection or an uninfected control (not recorded which).

This clonotype was counted a few times. The V gene is TRBV7-9, the J gene TRBJ1-6; D is undetermined. CDR1 is SEHNR, CDR2 FQNEAQ, per germline (reference sequence). The CDR3 sequence is 14 residues long. The germline V and J ends were trimmed by 5 bases and 2 bases, with 7 bases remaining between them. This CDR3 is CASSPRTYNSPLHF. CDR3 DNA: TGTGCCAGCAGCCCCAGGACCTATAATTCACCCCTCCACTTT. The variable domain in full, with the rest retrieved from reference TRBV7-9 and TRBJ1-6, is DTGVSQNPRHKITKRGQNVTFRCDPISEHNRLYWYRQTLGQGPEFLTYFQNEAQLEKSRLLSDRFSAERPKGSFSTLEIQRTEQGDSAMYLCASSPRTYNSPLHFGNGTRLTVT.

This clonotype has just a few counts. V usage is TRBV12-5 and J usage is TRBJ2-5; no clear D. The V gene's germline CDR1 is LGHNT and CDR2 FRNRAP. The V end was cut by 2 bases, the J end by 5 bases, with 6 bases between. The CDR3 length is 12 residues. The DNA of the CDR3 is TGTGCTAGTGGTTTGATCCCCGAGACCCAGTACTTC. Its protein is CASGLIPETQYF.

In this sample, this clonotype turned up many times. In nucleotides, the CDR3 is TGTGCCAGCAGTTTATCCCGGCAGGGGGCTGCTGGCTACACCTTC. Its protein product is CASSLSRQGAAGYTF. This chain uses TRBV12-3 or TRBV12-4 with TRBJ1-2, with 8 bases aligning to TRBD1. The CDR3 has 15 amino acids. With 2 bases clipped from V and 7 bases from J, the junction kept 9 bases outside the gene matches.

The gene calls are TRBV5-4 and TRBJ2-7, with D tentatively TRBD1 (6 bases). Germline lookup yields CDR1 SGHNT and CDR2 YYREEE (reference sequence). This CDR3 has 13 amino acids. Trimming stripped 0 bases from V and 3 bases from J, with 7 bases between. CDR3 in DNA: TGTGCCAGCAGCTTGGGGACAGACTACGAGCAGTACTTC. Amino acids: CASSLGTDYEQYF.

The chain combines TRBV7-9 with TRBJ1-3; D is unclear. Germline assignment: CDR1 SEHNR and CDR2 FQNEAQ (reference sequence). The V end lost 1 base, the J end lost 4 bases, and 11 bases lay between the germline ends. The CDR3 contains 15 residues. The CDR3 coding sequence is TGTGCCAGCAGCTTAGGGTCTGGGTCCGGAAACACCATATATTTT. This codes for CASSLGSGSGNTIYF.

The chain uses TRBV5-6 and TRBJ2-7; weak D call: TRBD2 (6 bases). The V and J ends lost 4 bases and 1 base respectively, with 15 bases between them. Germline CDR1 and CDR2: SGHDT and YYEEEE. This CDR3 region has 15 residues. The CDR3 sequence: CASSPGLSPSYEQYF. DNA for the CDR3: TGTGCCAGCAGCCCAGGACTAAGCCCGTCCTACGAGCAGTACTTC.

The V call is TRBV15, the J call TRBJ2-3; the D is unclear. Germline assignment: CDR1 LNHNV and CDR2 YYDKDF (reference sequence). V lost 1 base, J lost 3 bases, and 5 bases lay in between. There are 13 residues in the CDR3. CDR3 amino acids: CATSRGGTDTQYF. CDR3 nucleotides: TGTGCCACCAGCAGAGGGGGTACAGATACGCAGTATTTT.

The rearrangement joins TRBV6-2 or TRBV6-3 to TRBJ2-1, with 11 bases lining up with TRBD1. CDR3 size: 13 residues. Germline trimming cut 8 bases from V and 8 bases from J; bases unmatched to any gene: 5. The germline V gene encodes CDR1 MNHEY and CDR2 SVGEGT. DNA for the CDR3: TGTGCCAGCGGAGGGACAGGGGGGCATGAGCAGTTCTTC. Amino acids: CASGGTGGHEQFF.

This clonotype was seen only once. The chain carries TRBV3-1 and TRBJ2-2; D ambiguous. CDR3 length: 15 residues. Germline CDR1 and CDR2: LGHDT and YNNKEL (reference sequence). Trimming removed 4 bases at V and 4 bases at J, with 13 bases between. CDR3 nucleotide sequence: TGTGCCAGCAGCCCCCCGGGTGCCCGCACCGGGGAGCTGTTTTTT. Amino acids: CASSPPGARTGELFF. Complete variable domain (other parts from reference TRBV3-1 and TRBJ2-2): DTAVSQTPKYLVTQMGNDKSIKCEQNLGHDTMYWYKQDSKKFLKIMFSYNNKELIINETVPNRFSPKSPDKAHLNLHINSLELGDSAVYFCASSPPGARTGELFFGEGSRLTVL.

Ten or more counts support this clonotype. CDR3 amino acids: CASSLFGTANYGYTF. The CDR3 region has the DNA TGTGCCAGCAGCTTATTCGGGACAGCTAACTATGGCTACACCTTC. The chain joins TRBV7-9 to TRBJ1-2, with TRBD1 matching over 7 bases. Per the germline V gene, CDR1 is SEHNR and CDR2 is FQNEAQ (reference sequence). With V trimmed by 2 bases and J by 0 bases, 3 bases remained unmatched. The length of the CDR3 is 15 residues.

At least ten counts were recorded for this clonotype. This rearrangement joins TRBV27 to TRBJ2-3; TRBD1 matches at 8 bases. CDR1 and CDR2 from the germline V gene are MNHEY and SMNVEV (reference sequence). The CDR3 spans 17 residues. Trimming at V came to 3 bases and at J to 0 bases, leaving 8 bases not matched to a gene. CDR3 residues: CASSFTGQGHSTDTQYF. Written as DNA, the CDR3 is TGTGCCAGCAGTTTTACCGGACAGGGCCACAGCACAGATACGCAGTATTTT.

The chain uses TRBV4-1 and TRBJ1-1; D remains unclear. This CDR3 region has 14 residues. The V and J ends lost 1 base and 1 base respectively, with 7 bases between them. Looked up from germline, CDR1 is MGHRA and CDR2 is YSYEKL. CDR3 amino acids: CASSQAEGNTEAFF. In DNA form, the CDR3 reads TGCGCCAGCAGCCAAGCCGAGGGGAACACTGAAGCTTTCTTT.

The chain joins TRBV6-2 or TRBV6-3 to TRBJ1-1; no definite D call. V shed 3 bases and J shed 0 bases, with 8 bases lying between them. The V gene's germline CDR1 is MNHEY and CDR2 SVGEGT. The CDR3 spans 14 residues. The CDR3 DNA sequence: TGTGCCAGCAGTTATACGGGTTTGAACACTGAAGCTTTCTTT. Translation gives CASSYTGLNTEAFF.

This clonotype appeared a few times. The chain has TRBV7-2 and TRBJ2-2; D remains ambiguous. Germline-derived CDR1 and CDR2 are SGHTA and FQGNSA. V was trimmed by 4 bases and J by 2 bases, leaving 11 bases between them. The CDR3 sequence is 15 residues long. CDR3 in DNA: TGTGCCAGCAGCTCCCGACCCCGCAACACCGGGGAGCTGTTTTTT. It specifies CASSSRPRNTGELFF.

In its sample, this clonotype was seen many times. The chain combines TRBV14 with TRBJ1-1; D not certain. The ends were cut back, 0 bases at V and 0 bases at J, with 14 bases in the middle. CDR1 and CDR2 from the germline V gene are SGHDN and FVKESK. The CDR3 is made up of 17 amino acids. CDR3 residues: CASSQDERGSMNTEAFF. CDR3 sequence (DNA): TGTGCCAGCAGCCAAGATGAGCGAGGGTCCATGAACACTGAAGCTTTCTTT. Combining the CDR3 with reference TRBV14 and TRBJ1-1 gives the whole variable domain EAGVTQFPSHSVIEKGQTVTLRCDPISGHDNLYWYRRVMGKEIKFLLHFVKESKQDESGMPNNRFLAERTGGTYSTLKVQPAELEDSGVYFCASSQDERGSMNTEAFFGQGTRLTVV.